The 6 T cell receptor beta chains below all came from one sample that was sequenced in a study of identical twins (dated by TCRdb to 2016 to 2017). The library was made by 5' RACE. Data came from an Illumina HiSeq 2000. Starting from the raw public reads, TCRdb applied fastp trimming at Q25, assembled clones with MiXCR and retained in-frame beta chains. Every CDR3 protein is listed once, alongside the most common genes and DNA of its rows. The sample data list around 1.7 million distinct CDR3 sequences, and less than 35% of these were observed just once. 0.27% of the sample lies in the top ten. Specimen: cord blood. Receptor source: a newborn girl in good health.

In its sample, this clonotype was seen a few times. The rearrangement uses TRBV20-1 and TRBJ2-3, with TRBD1 matching 10 bases. This CDR3 region has 15 residues. V shed 5 bases, J shed 3 bases, and the junction held 8 bases outside the gene matches. Looked up from germline, CDR1 is DFQATT and CDR2 is SNEGSKA (reference sequence). The CDR3 protein is CSASRTGGVTDTQYF. CDR3 DNA: TGCAGTGCTTCGCGGACAGGGGGGGTAACAGATACGCAGTATTTT.

There are a few counts of this clonotype. A much larger clone differs by one base, so this may be a read error. The rearrangement joins TRBV6-5 to TRBJ2-7, with TRBD1 identical over 9 bases. Germline values: CDR1 MNHEY, CDR2 SVGAGI. The junction had 1 base not matched to a gene; V was cut back by 2 bases and J by 2 bases. The length of the CDR3 is 14 residues. The CDR3 is CASSYRTGAYEQYF. CDR3 bases: TGTGCCAGCAGTTACAGGACAGGGGCCTACGAGCAGTACTTC.

The chain links TRBV7-9 to TRBJ1-1; no reliable D call. This CDR3 spans 13 amino acids. Looked up from germline, CDR1 is SEHNR and CDR2 is FQNEAQ (reference sequence). The V end was cut by 6 bases, the J end by 3 bases, with 11 bases between. CDR3 sequence: CASRNPRDTEAFF. The CDR3 DNA is TGTGCCAGCAGGAACCCGCGGGACACTGAAGCTTTCTTT.

The CDR3 DNA reads TGTGCCAGCAGTGCCCCGACGCATCCCTACAATGAGCAGTACTTC. It encodes CASSAPTHPYNEQYF. The chain has TRBV6-6 and TRBJ2-7; D uncertain. CDR1 and CDR2 from the germline V gene are MNHNY and SVGAGI (reference sequence). The CDR3 is 15 amino acids. V lost 5 bases to trimming and J lost 7 bases, with 21 bases between them.

V is TRBV27 and J is TRBJ2-2; the D is unclear. Per the germline V gene, CDR1 is MNHEY and CDR2 is SMNVEV (reference sequence). The CDR3 sequence is 15 residues long. The germline V and J ends were trimmed by 3 bases and 0 bases, with 8 bases remaining between them. CDR3 sequence: CASSFQQANTGELFF. The CDR3 DNA follows: TGTGCCAGCAGTTTCCAGCAGGCGAACACCGGGGAGCTGTTTTTT.

The V gene is TRBV7-2, the J gene TRBJ2-3; 11 bases are a match to TRBD2. V was clipped by 2 bases and J by 4 bases; unmatched bases: 8. This CDR3 spans 17 amino acids. Germline assignment: CDR1 SGHTA and CDR2 FQGNSA. The CDR3 region has the DNA TGTGCCAGCAGCTTATTATCTAGCGGGGGGTTCTCAGATACGCAGTATTTT. The encoded protein is CASSLLSSGGFSDTQYF.